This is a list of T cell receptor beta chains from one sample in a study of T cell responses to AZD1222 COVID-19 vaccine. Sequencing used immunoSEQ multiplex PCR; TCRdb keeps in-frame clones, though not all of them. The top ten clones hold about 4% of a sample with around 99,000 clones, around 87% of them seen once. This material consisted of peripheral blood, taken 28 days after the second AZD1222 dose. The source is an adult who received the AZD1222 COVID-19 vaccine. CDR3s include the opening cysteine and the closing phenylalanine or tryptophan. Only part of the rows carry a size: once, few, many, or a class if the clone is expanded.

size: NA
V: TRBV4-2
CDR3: CASSHGTGDNEKLFF

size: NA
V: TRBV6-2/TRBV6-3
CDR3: CASSYSSPKGDTQYF

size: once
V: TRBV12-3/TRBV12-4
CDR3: CASSNRGRGELFF

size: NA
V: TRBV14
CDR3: CASSPWGTEAFF

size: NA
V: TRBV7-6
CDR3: CASSLAEMTGYNSPLHF

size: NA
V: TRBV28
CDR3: CASGFWAIGSLVF

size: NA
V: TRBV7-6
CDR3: CASSPRGLAGGYEQYF

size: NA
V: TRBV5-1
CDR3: CASSLGSGPEQFF

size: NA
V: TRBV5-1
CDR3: CASSQLSGGITGELFF

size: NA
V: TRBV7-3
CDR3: CASSIQGAGGYTF

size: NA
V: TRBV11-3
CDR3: CASSTGPQETQYF

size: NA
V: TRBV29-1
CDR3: CSVAVLESTDTQYF

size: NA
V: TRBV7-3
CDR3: CASRPRPVGQDYSGANVLTF

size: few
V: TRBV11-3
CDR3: CASSLTPGYEQYF

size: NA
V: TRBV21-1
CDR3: CASSPRGEAGGPGDTQYF

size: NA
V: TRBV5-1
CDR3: CASSFRSTDTQYF

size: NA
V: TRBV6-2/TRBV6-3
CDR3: CASSFLPGLTGELFF

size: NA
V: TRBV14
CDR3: CASSQVIGERSYEQYF

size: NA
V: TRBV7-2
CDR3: CASSLASSPQYTPRETQYF

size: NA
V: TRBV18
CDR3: CASSPRTTGETQYF

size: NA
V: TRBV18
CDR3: CASSPGQGGNSPLHF

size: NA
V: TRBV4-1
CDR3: CASSQGGLRSGETQYF

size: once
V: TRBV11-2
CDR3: CASSLDWQGTQYF

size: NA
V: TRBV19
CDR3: CASSKDRGHLDYTF

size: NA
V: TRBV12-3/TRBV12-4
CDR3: CASNSGGGNTIYF

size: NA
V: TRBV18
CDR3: CASSSAGVEQYF

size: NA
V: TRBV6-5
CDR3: CASRRGQGNEQFF

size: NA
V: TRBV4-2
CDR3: CASSVQVAGIYNEQFF

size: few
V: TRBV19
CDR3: CASSIELTYEQYF

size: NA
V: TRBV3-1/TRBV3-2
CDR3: CASSSHGGDRGYGYTF

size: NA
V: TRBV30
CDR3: CAWSGGGAYEQYF

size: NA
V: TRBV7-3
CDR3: CASSRSPGQGVNEQFF

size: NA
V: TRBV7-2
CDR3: CASSPLTGGSPLHF

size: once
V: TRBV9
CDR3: CASHPTGGSSTDTQYF

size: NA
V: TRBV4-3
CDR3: CASSPRQGRTGELFF

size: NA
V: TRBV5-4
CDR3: CASSLSSGGSYNEQFF

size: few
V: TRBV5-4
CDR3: CASSLELAGSGEQYF

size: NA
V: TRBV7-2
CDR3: CASSLQGPTNEKLFF

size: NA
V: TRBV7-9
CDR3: CASSDDREDEKLFF

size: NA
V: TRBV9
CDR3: CASSVTGSESPLHF

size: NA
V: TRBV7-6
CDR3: CASSLEEKAHEQYF

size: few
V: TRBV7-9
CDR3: CASSLDGGGGYTF

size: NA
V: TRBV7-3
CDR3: CASRPGQGSMNTEAFF

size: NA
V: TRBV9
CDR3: CASSVDAGRIPYEQYF

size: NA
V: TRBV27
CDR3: CASTTGGINTEAFF

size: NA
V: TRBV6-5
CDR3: CASRAAFRSGELFF

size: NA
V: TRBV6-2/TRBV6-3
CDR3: CASTPGGYTDTQYF

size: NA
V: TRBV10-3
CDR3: CAISGSNNEQFF

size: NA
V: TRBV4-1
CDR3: CASSHELRDVEAFF

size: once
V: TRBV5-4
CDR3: CASSSGGNSGNTIYF

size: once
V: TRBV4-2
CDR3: CASSPIAAGQGFEKLFF

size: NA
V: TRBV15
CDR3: CATSRDLVDTQYF

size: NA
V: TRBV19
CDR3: CASSISSDERFF

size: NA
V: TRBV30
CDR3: CAWSEGLAGGNEQFF

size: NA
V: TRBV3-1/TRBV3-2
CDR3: CASSPLEGRGRRYEQYF

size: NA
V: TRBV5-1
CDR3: CASSAGETQYF